This T cell receptor beta chain derives from a study of metastatic and nonmetastatic thyroid tumors. Overall study context: Repertoire comparisons spanned blood and tumor or nodule tissue from malignant and benign thyroid patients. Study-wide points: It was reportedly found that TCR beta diversity was significantly higher in malignant thyroid tumors than in benign nodules, a difference seen in both blood and tumor samples.

Until they underwent thyroid surgery, no patient had received any treatment. The germline CDR1 and CDR2 sequences are DFQATT and SNEGSKA (reference sequence). The CDR3 runs to 14 residues. The V and J ends lost 0 bases and 0 bases respectively, with 9 bases between them. With MiXCR, TCRdb called clones anew from the PCR reads. Altogether around 22,000 clones are present, approximately 20% being singletons, with the ten largest covering roughly 8%. This clone was observed a single time. Its antigen remains unknown. What was sequenced was blood. The clonotype comes from a female donor with papillary thyroid cancer or a benign thyroid nodule (not recorded which). Some clones in this sample may be carry-over from other donors' samples. This chain joins TRBV20-1 and TRBJ2-7, with D possibly matching TRBD1 (5 bases). CDR3 sequence (DNA): TGCAGTGCTAGAGATATACAGGCCTCCTACGAGCAGTACTTC. Translation: CSARDIQASYEQYF.